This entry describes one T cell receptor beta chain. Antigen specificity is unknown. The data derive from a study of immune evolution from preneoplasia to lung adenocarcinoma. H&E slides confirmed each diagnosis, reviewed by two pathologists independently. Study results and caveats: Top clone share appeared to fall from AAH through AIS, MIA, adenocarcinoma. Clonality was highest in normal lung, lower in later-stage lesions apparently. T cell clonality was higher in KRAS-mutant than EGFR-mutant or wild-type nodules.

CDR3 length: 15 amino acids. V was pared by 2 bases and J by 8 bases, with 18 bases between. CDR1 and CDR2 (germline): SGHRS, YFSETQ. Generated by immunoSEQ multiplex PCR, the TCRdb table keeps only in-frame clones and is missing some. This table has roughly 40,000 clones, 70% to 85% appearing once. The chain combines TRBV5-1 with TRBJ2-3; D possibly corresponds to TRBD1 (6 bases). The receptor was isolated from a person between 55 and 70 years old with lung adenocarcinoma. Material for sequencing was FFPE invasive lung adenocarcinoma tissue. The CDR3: CASSLGGHKQTTQYF. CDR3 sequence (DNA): TGCGCCAGCAGCTTAGGGGGTCATAAACAGACTACGCAGTATTTT.